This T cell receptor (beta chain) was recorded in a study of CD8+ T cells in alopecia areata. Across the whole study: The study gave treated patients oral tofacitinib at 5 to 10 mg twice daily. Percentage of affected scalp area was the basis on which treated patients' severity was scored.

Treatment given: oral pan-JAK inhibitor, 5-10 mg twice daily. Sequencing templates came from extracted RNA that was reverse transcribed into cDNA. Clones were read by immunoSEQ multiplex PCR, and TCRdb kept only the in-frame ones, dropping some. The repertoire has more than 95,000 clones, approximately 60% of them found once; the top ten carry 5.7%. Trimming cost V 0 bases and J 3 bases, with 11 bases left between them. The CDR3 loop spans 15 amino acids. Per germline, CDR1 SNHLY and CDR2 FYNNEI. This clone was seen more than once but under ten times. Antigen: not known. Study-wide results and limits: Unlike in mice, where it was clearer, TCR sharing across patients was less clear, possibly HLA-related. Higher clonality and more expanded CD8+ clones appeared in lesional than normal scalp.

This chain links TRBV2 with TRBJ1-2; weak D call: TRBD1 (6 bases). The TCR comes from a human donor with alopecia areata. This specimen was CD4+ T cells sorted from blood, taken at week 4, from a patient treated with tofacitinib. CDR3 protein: CASSEASTGYYGYTF. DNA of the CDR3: TGTGCCAGCAGTGAAGCCTCGACAGGATACTATGGCTACACCTTC. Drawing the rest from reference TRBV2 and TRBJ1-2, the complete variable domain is EPEVTQTPSHQVTQMGQEVILRCVPISNHLYFYWYRQILGQKVEFLVSFYNNEISEKSEIFDDQFSVERPDGSNFTLKIRSTKLEDSAMYFCASSEASTGYYGYTFGSGTRLTVV.